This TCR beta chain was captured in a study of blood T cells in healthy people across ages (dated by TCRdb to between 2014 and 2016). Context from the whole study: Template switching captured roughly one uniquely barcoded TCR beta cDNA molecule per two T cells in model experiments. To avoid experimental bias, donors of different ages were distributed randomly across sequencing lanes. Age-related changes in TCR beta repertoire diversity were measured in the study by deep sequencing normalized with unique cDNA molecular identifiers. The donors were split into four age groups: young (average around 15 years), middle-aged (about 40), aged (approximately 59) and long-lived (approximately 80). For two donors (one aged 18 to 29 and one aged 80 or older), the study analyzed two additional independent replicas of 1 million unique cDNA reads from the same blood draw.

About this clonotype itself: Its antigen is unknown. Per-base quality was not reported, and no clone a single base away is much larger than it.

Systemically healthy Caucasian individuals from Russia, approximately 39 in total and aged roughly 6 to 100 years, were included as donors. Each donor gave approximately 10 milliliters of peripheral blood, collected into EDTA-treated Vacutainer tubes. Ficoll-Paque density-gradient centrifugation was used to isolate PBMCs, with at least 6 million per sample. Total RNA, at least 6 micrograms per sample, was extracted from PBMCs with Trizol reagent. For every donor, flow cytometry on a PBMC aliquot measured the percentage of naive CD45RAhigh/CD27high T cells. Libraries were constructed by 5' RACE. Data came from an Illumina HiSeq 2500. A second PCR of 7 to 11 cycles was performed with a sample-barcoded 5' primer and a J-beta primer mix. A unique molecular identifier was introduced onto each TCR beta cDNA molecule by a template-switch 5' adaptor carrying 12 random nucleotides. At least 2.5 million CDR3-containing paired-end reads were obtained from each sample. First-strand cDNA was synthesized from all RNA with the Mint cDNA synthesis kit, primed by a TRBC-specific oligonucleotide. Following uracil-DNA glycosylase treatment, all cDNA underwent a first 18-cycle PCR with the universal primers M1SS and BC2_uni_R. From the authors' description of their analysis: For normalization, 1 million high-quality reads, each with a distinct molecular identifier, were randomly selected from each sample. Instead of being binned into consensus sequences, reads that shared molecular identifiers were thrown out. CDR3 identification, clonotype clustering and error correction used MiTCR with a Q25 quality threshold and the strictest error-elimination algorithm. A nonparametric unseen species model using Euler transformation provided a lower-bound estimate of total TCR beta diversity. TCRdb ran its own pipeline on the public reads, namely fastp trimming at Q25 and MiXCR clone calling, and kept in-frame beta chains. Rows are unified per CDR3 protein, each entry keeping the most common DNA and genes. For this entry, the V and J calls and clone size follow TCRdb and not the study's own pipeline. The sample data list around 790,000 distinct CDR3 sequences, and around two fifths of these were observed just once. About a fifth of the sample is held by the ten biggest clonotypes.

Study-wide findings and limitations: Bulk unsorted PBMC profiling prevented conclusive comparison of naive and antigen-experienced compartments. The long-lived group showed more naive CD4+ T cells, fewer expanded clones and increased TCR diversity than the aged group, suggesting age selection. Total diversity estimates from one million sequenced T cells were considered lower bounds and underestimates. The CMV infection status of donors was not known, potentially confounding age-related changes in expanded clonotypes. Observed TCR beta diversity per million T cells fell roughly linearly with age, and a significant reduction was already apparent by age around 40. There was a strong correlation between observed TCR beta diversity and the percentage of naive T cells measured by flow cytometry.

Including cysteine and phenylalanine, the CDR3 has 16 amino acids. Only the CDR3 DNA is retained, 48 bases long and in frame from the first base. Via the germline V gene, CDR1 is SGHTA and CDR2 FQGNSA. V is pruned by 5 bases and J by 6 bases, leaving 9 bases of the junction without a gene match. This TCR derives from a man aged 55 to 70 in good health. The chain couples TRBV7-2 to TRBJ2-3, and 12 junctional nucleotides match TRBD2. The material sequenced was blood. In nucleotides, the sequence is TGTGCCAGCAGCGCTAGCCTAGCGGGGGGGATGGATACGCAGTATTTT. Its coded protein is CASSASLAGGMDTQYF.